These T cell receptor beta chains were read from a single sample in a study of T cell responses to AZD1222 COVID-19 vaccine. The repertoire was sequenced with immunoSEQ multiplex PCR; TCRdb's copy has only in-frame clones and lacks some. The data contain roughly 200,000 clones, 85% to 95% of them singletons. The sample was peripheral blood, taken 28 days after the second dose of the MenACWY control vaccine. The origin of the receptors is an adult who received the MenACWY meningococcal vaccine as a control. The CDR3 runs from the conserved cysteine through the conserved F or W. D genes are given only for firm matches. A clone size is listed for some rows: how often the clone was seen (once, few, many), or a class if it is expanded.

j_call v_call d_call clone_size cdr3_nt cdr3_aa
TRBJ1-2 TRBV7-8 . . TGTGCCAGCAGCCCCACCCGGGGGTCGAGGCGAGGCTACACCTTC CASSPTRGSRRGYTF
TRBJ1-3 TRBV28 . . TGTGCCAGCAGTTTATCTGTCTCTGGAAACACCATATATTTT CASSLSVSGNTIYF
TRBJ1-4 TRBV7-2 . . TGTGCCAGCAGCCCGCGTGGCGACGTCGACAACGAAAAACTGTTTTTT CASSPRGDVDNEKLFF
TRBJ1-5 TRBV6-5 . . TGTGCCAGCAGTTACTACACGCCCTACCCAAATCAGCCCCAGCATTTT CASSYYTPYPNQPQHF
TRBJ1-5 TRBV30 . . TGTGCCTGGAGTAGAGACACTAGCAATCAGCCCCAGCATTTT CAWSRDTSNQPQHF
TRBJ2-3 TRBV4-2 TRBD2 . TGTGCCAGCAGTCAACTAGCGGGGGGGCCCGGTGGAGATACGCAGTATTTT CASSQLAGGPGGDTQYF
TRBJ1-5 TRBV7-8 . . TGTGCCAGCAGCTTAGTCACAGGGCGCGGCAATCAGCCCCAGCATTTT CASSLVTGRGNQPQHF
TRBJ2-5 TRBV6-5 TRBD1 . TGTGCCAGCAGACCTACAGGGGGCGGGGAGACCCAGTACTTC CASRPTGGGETQYF
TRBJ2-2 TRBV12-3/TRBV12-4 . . TGTGCCAGCAGTTTATCCGGGGAGCTGTTTTTT CASSLSGELFF
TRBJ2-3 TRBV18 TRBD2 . TGTGCCAGCTCACCACCCGGGAGGTGGACTAGAGGGGCAGATACGCAGTATTTT CASSPPGRWTRGADTQYF
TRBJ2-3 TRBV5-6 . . TGTGCCAGCAGCCCGAGGGGGGGCCCCGCAGATACGCAGTATTTT CASSPRGGPADTQYF
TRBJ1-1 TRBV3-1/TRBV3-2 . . TGTGCCAGCAGCGATAGGATGGGCACTGAAGCTTTCTTT CASSDRMGTEAFF
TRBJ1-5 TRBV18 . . TGTGCCAGCTCACCAGACGATCAGCCCCAGCATTTT CASSPDDQPQHF
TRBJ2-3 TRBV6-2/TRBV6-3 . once TGTGCCAGCAGTTTAAGTTTAGCGCTGCTAGATACGCAGTATTTT CASSLSLALLDTQYF
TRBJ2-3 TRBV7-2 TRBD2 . TGTGCCAGCAGCGCGTCCCTAGCGGGGGGGGGATATACGCAGTATTTT CASSASLAGGGYTQYF
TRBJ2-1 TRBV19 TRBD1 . TGTGCCAGTAGCAGGACAGGGGGACTCTACAATGAGCAGTTCTTC CASSRTGGLYNEQFF